The 22 T cell receptor beta chains reported below all come from one sample, sequenced in a study of identical twins. TCRdb passed the 5' RACE reads through MiXCR, listing each CDR3 protein once. Seen here are about 890,000 distinct CDR3 sequences, 9% to 15% observed once, and the top ten hold 1.5% to 2%. These data were likewise used in another study, on yellow fever vaccine responses in identical twins.

Sample: PBMCs. The receptor source for this set is a woman aged 18-29 years in good health.

This clonotype was observed a few times. The genes are TRBV2 and TRBJ2-2; the D is unclear. Trimming took 2 bases from V and 2 from J, leaving 9 bases between them. CDR1 and CDR2 from the germline V gene are SNHLY and FYNNEI. The CDR3 has 15 residues. The CDR3 spells CASSESLQNTGELFF. As DNA, the CDR3 is TGTGCCAGCAGTGAATCCCTACAAAACACCGGGGAGCTGTTTTTT. Combining the CDR3 with reference TRBV2 and TRBJ2-2 gives the whole variable domain EPEVTQTPSHQVTQMGQEVILRCVPISNHLYFYWYRQILGQKVEFLVSFYNNEISEKSEIFDDQFSVERPDGSNFTLKIRSTKLEDSAMYFCASSESLQNTGELFFGEGSRLTVL.

The rearrangement joins TRBV27 to TRBJ2-1; 9 bases map to TRBD1. V lost 5 bases to trimming and J lost 6 bases; unmatched junction nucleotides: 11. Germline V gene lookup returns CDR1 MNHEY and CDR2 SMNVEV (reference sequence). The CDR3 is made up of 16 amino acids. In DNA form, the CDR3 reads TGTGCCAGCAGTCCCCATCTGGGACAGGGAGTCAATGAGCAGTTCTTC. Amino acid sequence: CASSPHLGQGVNEQFF.

This sequence joins TRBV27 and TRBJ2-3, with D perhaps assigned TRBD1 or TRBD2 (5 bases each). Germline lookup yields CDR1 MNHEY and CDR2 SMNVEV (reference sequence). The CDR3 sequence is 17 residues long. With 2 bases removed from V and 0 bases from J, the gap between germline ends came to 15 bases. The CDR3 is CASSLNRGRASTDTQYF. CDR3 sequence (DNA): TGTGCCAGCAGTTTAAACCGGGGACGGGCGAGCACAGATACGCAGTATTTT.

The chain recombines TRBV6-6 with TRBJ2-3; D perhaps matches TRBD1 (6 bases). The V end lost 10 bases, the J end lost 0 bases, and 11 bases lay between the germline ends. Germline V gives CDR1 MNHNY, CDR2 SVGAGI (reference sequence). The length of the CDR3 is 13 residues. Here the CDR3 DNA reads TGTGCCACCCGGGACATCAGCACAGATACGCAGTATTTT. This translates into CATRDISTDTQYF.

This clonotype was recorded a few times. J is TRBJ1-1 and V is TRBV27, with TRBD1 as a possible D gene (5 bases). This CDR3 is built from 14 residues. CDR1 is MNHEY and CDR2 is SMNVEV in the germline V gene (reference sequence). V was pared by 1 base and J by 2 bases, with 8 bases between. The CDR3 region is CASSLYGTNTEAFF. Written as DNA, the CDR3 is TGTGCCAGCAGTTTATACGGGACCAACACTGAAGCTTTCTTT.

The CDR3 region is CASSQSSGGYNEQFF. The CDR3 region has the DNA TGTGCCAGCAGCCAATCTAGCGGGGGTTACAATGAGCAGTTCTTC. The chain employs TRBV16 and TRBJ2-1; 9 nucleotides agree with TRBD2. The CDR3 is made up of 15 amino acids. With 0 bases clipped from V and 4 bases from J, the junction kept 1 base outside the gene matches. Germline assignment: CDR1 KGHSY and CDR2 FQNENV. Looking up the rest from reference TRBV16 and TRBJ2-1 gives the full variable domain: GEEVAQTPKHLVRGEGQKAKLYCAPIKGHSYVFWYQQVLKNEFKFLISFQNENVFDETGMPKERFSAKCLPNSPCSLEIQATKLEDSAVYFCASSQSSGGYNEQFFGPGTRLTVL.

The chain combines TRBV15 with TRBJ2-1, with 7 bases matching TRBD2. Germline V gene data show CDR1 as LNHNV and CDR2 as YYDKDF (reference sequence). The V gene end was trimmed by 0 bases and the J gene end by 2 bases; junction bases not matched to a gene: 7. The CDR3 extends over 17 amino acids. The CDR3 DNA is TGTGCCACCAGCAGAGATACGTCGGGGAGGGCCTACAATGAGCAGTTCTTC. This translates into CATSRDTSGRAYNEQFF.

The chain employs TRBV4-1 and TRBJ2-2; D uncertain. Trimming removed 0 bases at V and 2 bases at J, with 19 bases between. Per germline, CDR1 MGHRA and CDR2 YSYEKL. CDR3 length: 19 amino acids. CDR3 coding DNA: TGCGCCAGCAGCCAAGATGGGTCACAGCGTAGAGTAAACACCGGGGAGCTGTTTTTT. Translated, it gives CASSQDGSQRRVNTGELFF.

This clonotype appeared a few times. The chain joins TRBV7-8 to TRBJ1-2, with D maybe TRBD1 (5 bases). The V end lost 5 bases, the J end lost 6 bases, and 13 bases lay between the germline ends. This CDR3 comprises 13 residues. Germline lookup yields CDR1 SGHVS and CDR2 FQNEAQ. DNA of the CDR3: TGTGCCAGCAGCATTCAATCCAGGGATGGCTACACCTTC. Translating gives CASSIQSRDGYTF.

In this sample, this clonotype turned up many times. The chain carries TRBV12-3 or TRBV12-4 and TRBJ2-2; 9 positions agree with TRBD2. This CDR3 has 17 residues. The trim removed 3 bases at V and 3 bases at J, leaving 8 bases unmatched. Written as DNA, the CDR3 is TGTGCCAGCAGTTTTAGGTCTAGCGGGACTTACACCGGGGAGCTGTTTTTT. This sequence encodes CASSFRSSGTYTGELFF.

This clonotype turned up a few times. V is TRBV7-8 and J is TRBJ1-3; the D gene is possibly TRBD1 (6 bases). The germline V and J ends were trimmed by 5 bases and 1 base, with 24 bases remaining between them. CDR3 length: 19 residues. The germline CDR1 and CDR2 sequences are SGHVS and FQNEAQ. The CDR3 reads CASSATGTPPRSSGNTIYF. For the CDR3, the DNA is TGTGCCAGCAGCGCCACCGGGACACCACCTCGGTCGTCTGGAAACACCATATATTTT.

The rearrangement joins TRBV5-1 to TRBJ1-6, with D maybe TRBD1 (6 bases). The CDR3 covers 16 residues. Germline CDR1 is SGHRS and CDR2 is YFSETQ. Trimming left V 1 base short and J 4 bases short, with 12 bases between. In DNA form, the CDR3 reads TGCGCCAGCAGCTTGACGCTACAGGGTTATAATTCACCCCTCCACTTT. Protein: CASSLTLQGYNSPLHF.

This clonotype has a handful of counts. This chain connects TRBV5-1 to TRBJ2-7; 7 nucleotides match TRBD1. Germline V gives CDR1 SGHRS, CDR2 YFSETQ. V lost 0 bases to trimming and J lost 3 bases; unmatched junction nucleotides: 0. This CDR3 is 13 amino acids long. The CDR3 coding sequence is TGCGCCAGCAGCTTGGACAGGGGCTACGAGCAGTACGTC. Translating it yields CASSLDRGYEQYV.

This clonotype appeared many times. At one boundary the junction diverges from the germline segment, which might be a read error. The rearrangement joins TRBV5-1 to TRBJ2-5; D uncertain. CDR1 and CDR2 (germline): SGHRS, YFSETQ. There are 12 residues in the CDR3. The CDR3 is CASSLVQETQYF. As DNA, the CDR3 is TGTGCCAGCAGTCTAGTACAAGAGACCCAGTACTTC.

In its sample, this clonotype was seen many times. The junction shows a germline mismatch at one end, possibly a read error. The chain carries TRBV5-1 and TRBJ2-5; D ambiguous. From germline, CDR1 is SGHRS and CDR2 YFSETQ. The CDR3 extends over 13 amino acids. CDR3 DNA: TGTGCCAGCAGCTTCCGTCGCCAAGAGACCCAGTACTTC. Translated: CASSFRRQETQYF.

This clonotype was observed a handful of times. V gene TRBV10-3 combines with J gene TRBJ2-1; TRBD2 aligns across 10 bases. CDR1 is ENHRY, CDR2 SYGVKD, per germline. The CDR3 is made up of 19 amino acids. J lost 1 base, V lost 2 bases, and 11 bases had no gene match. CDR3 DNA: TGTGCCATCAGTGAGGCTAGCGGGAGACCCGCCCCGTCCTACAATGAGCAGTTCTTC. Its translation: CAISEASGRPAPSYNEQFF.

In its sample, this clonotype was seen a few times. This chain links TRBV6-1 with TRBJ1-5, with D hard to call. V lost 2 bases, J lost 6 bases, and 14 bases lay in between. CDR1 is MNHNS and CDR2 is SASEGT in the germline V gene. This CDR3 spans 15 amino acids. The CDR3, as DNA: TGTGCCAGCAGTGAATGGAGGAAAGGTGGTCAGCCCCAGCATTTT. Protein product: CASSEWRKGGQPQHF.

This clonotype was observed a handful of times. The V call is TRBV12-3 or TRBV12-4, the J call TRBJ2-1; 8 bases agree with TRBD2. V shed 4 bases, J shed 6 bases, and the junction held 8 bases outside the gene matches. The CDR3 runs to 15 residues. The CDR3 nucleotides are TGTGCCAGCAGTTCAACAGCGGGAGTTAGCAATGAGCAGTTCTTC. Protein sequence: CASSSTAGVSNEQFF.

V and J are TRBV29-1 and TRBJ2-2; 10 nucleotides agree with TRBD2. Germline values: CDR1 SQVTM, CDR2 ANQGSEA. J gave up 7 bases and V 5 bases, and 7 bases lay outside the gene matches. This CDR3 is 14 amino acids long. CDR3 in amino acids: CSVRTGLARGELFF. DNA of the CDR3: TGCAGCGTTCGGACGGGACTAGCGCGCGGGGAGCTGTTTTTT.

This clonotype was seen more than once but under ten times. V usage is TRBV5-1 and J usage is TRBJ2-4; perhaps TRBD2 as D (7 bases). CDR1 and CDR2 (germline): SGHRS, YFSETQ. Trimming cost V 4 bases and J 0 bases, with 14 bases left between them. There are 16 residues in the CDR3. The CDR3 loop is CASSPYGGLAKNIQYF. The CDR3 DNA follows: TGCGCCAGCAGCCCCTACGGGGGGCTAGCCAAAAACATTCAGTACTTC.

There are many counts of this clonotype. The V and J genes are TRBV4-1 and TRBJ2-3, with 8 bases matching TRBD2. The CDR3 spans 16 residues. The V gene's germline CDR1 is MGHRA and CDR2 YSYEKL. The junction had 10 bases not matched to a gene; V was cut back by 3 bases and J by 5 bases. CDR3 DNA sequence: TGCGCCAGCAGCCAGGTCGACGGGGGGGTGTTAGATACGCAGTATTTT. This codes for CASSQVDGGVLDTQYF.

V gene TRBV7-3 combines with J gene TRBJ2-2; no reliable D call. Trimming stripped 5 bases from V and 6 bases from J, with 7 bases between. The CDR3 is 12 residues long. Germline CDR1 and CDR2: SGHTA and FQGTGA. Here the CDR3 reads CASSVPPGELFF. The CDR3 nucleotides are TGTGCCAGCAGCGTACCACCCGGGGAGCTGTTTTTT.